This passage covers 18 T cell receptor beta chains from one sample sequenced in a study of blood T cell dynamics during melanoma immunotherapy. Time point defined: pre-treatment baseline. Sequenced by immunoSEQ multiplex PCR; TCRdb stores in-frame clones only, minus some. In the table there are approximately 5,900 clones, about 88% of which are singletons. The sequenced sample was blood, obtained from a patient treated with checkpoint blockade. These receptors all come from a human donor with melanoma.

In DNA form, the CDR3 reads TGCGCCAGCAGCCAAGTTATAGGGGAAGAGACCCAGTACTTC. Amino acids: CASSQVIGEETQYF. The V and J genes are TRBV4-3 and TRBJ2-5, with TRBD1 as a possible D gene (5 bases). The germline V and J ends were trimmed by 1 base and 3 bases, with 9 bases remaining between them. CDR3 length: 14 amino acids. CDR1 LGHNA and CDR2 YSLEER come from the germline V gene.

This chain uses TRBV5-4 with TRBJ1-1; D possibly corresponds to TRBD1 (5 bases). The CDR3 totals 15 residues. Germline CDR1 reads SGHNT; CDR2 reads YYREEE (reference sequence). Trimming removed 2 bases from V and 0 bases from J, with 11 bases in between. The CDR3 coding sequence is TGTGCCAGCAGCTTTCTGACGGACATGAACACTGAAGCTTTCTTT. This encodes CASSFLTDMNTEAFF.

The chain couples TRBV9 to TRBJ1-5; D remains ambiguous. Germline V gene data show CDR1 as SGDLS and CDR2 as YYNGEE. V was trimmed by 0 bases and J by 2 bases, leaving 9 bases between them. The CDR3 sequence is 15 residues long. The CDR3 loop is CASSVGGFGNQPQHF. In DNA, the CDR3 is TGTGCCAGCAGCGTAGGAGGGTTTGGCAATCAGCCCCAGCATTTT.

CDR3 DNA sequence: TGTGCCAGCAGTTACTTGGGCCAAGCGGTGGGCTACACCTTC. This sequence encodes CASSYLGQAVGYTF. The chain carries TRBV6-5 and TRBJ1-2; D unclear. Germline V lookup: CDR1 MNHEY, CDR2 SVGAGI. The CDR3 runs 14 residues. V was pared by 1 base and J by 8 bases, with 14 bases between.

V gene TRBV7-2 combines with J gene TRBJ2-1; perhaps TRBD1 as D (5 bases). This CDR3 spans 15 amino acids. V was shortened by 1 base and J by 3 bases, with 10 bases between the two germline ends. CDR1 SGHTA and CDR2 FQGNSA come from the germline V gene. The CDR3 sequence is CASSLGTHHYNEQFF. CDR3 sequence (DNA): TGTGCCAGCAGCTTAGGGACACACCACTACAATGAGCAGTTCTTC.

The V gene is TRBV7-2, the J gene TRBJ2-3, with a possible D match to TRBD2 (7 bases). This CDR3 comprises 15 residues. Germline V gene data show CDR1 as SGHTA and CDR2 as FQGNSA. The V end was cut by 4 bases, the J end by 6 bases, with 17 bases between. CDR3 in DNA: TGTGCCAGCAGCTCCCTGGGGGGGGCTGTTGATACGCAGTATTTT. Translation gives CASSSLGGAVDTQYF. Supplemented by reference TRBV7-2 and TRBJ2-3, the full variable domain reads GAGVSQSPSNKVTEKGKDVELRCDPISGHTALYWYRQSLGQGLEFLIYFQGNSAPDKSGLPSDRFSAERTGGSVSTLTIQRTQQEDSAVYLCASSSLGGAVDTQYFGPGTRLTVL.

This clone was recorded a few times. The chain carries TRBV7-8 and TRBJ1-1; no reliable D call. The length of the CDR3 is 12 residues. CDR1 and CDR2 (germline): SGHVS, FQNEAQ. The V and J ends lost 0 bases and 6 bases respectively, with 5 bases between them. CDR3 DNA: TGTGCCAGCAGCTTAGCGAGGGCTGAAGCTTTCTTT. Translating it yields CASSLARAEAFF.

The sample holds a few counts of this clone. The rearrangement joins TRBV7-2 to TRBJ1-1; D call uncertain. The ends were cut back, 2 bases at V and 1 base at J, with 8 bases in the middle. This CDR3 region has 14 residues. Germline lookup yields CDR1 SGHTA and CDR2 FQGNSA. CDR3 loop: CASSLLRSNTEAFF. CDR3 sequence (DNA): TGTGCCAGCAGCTTATTACGGTCGAACACTGAAGCTTTCTTT. The full variable domain, in which reference TRBV7-2 and TRBJ1-1 provide the parts outside the CDR3, is GAGVSQSPSNKVTEKGKDVELRCDPISGHTALYWYRQSLGQGLEFLIYFQGNSAPDKSGLPSDRFSAERTGGSVSTLTIQRTQQEDSAVYLCASSLLRSNTEAFFGQGTRLTVV.

The chain joins TRBV30 to TRBJ1-3; tentative D call: TRBD1 (5 bases). The germline V gene encodes CDR1 GTSNPN and CDR2 SVGIG (reference sequence). V gave up 2 bases and J gave up 2 bases, with 10 bases separating them. The CDR3 consists of 14 residues. The CDR3 nucleotides are TGTGCCTGGAGTTGGGGCGGGACTGGAAACACCATATATTTT. Its protein is CAWSWGGTGNTIYF.

This chain joins TRBV7-2 and TRBJ1-5; D is unclear. V lost 2 bases and J lost 6, with 5 bases in between. Germline V lookup: CDR1 SGHTA, CDR2 FQGNSA. The CDR3 is 12 amino acids. This chain's CDR3 is CASSLLSQPQHF. CDR3 in DNA: TGTGCCAGCAGCTTACTGAGTCAGCCCCAGCATTTT.

The V call is TRBV4-3, the J call TRBJ2-2; 8 nucleotides agree with TRBD1. Germline CDR1 is LGHNA and CDR2 is YSLEER. The CDR3 spans 16 residues. V trimming: 2 bases; J trimming: 2 bases; junction bases outside the gene matches: 4. The CDR3 is CASSQTPGGNTGELFF. The CDR3 DNA reads TGCGCCAGCAGCCAAACCCCAGGGGGCAACACCGGGGAGCTGTTTTTT.

The chain's CDR3 is CASSLGQKETQYF. The DNA for the CDR3 is TGTGCCAGCAGCTTAGGACAGAAAGAGACCCAGTACTTC. The gene calls are TRBV7-8 and TRBJ2-5; perhaps TRBD1 as D (5 bases). Per germline, CDR1 SGHVS and CDR2 FQNEAQ. Trimming shortened V by 1 base and J by 3 bases, and 6 bases separated the two germline ends. The CDR3 is 13 amino acids.

The chain joins TRBV11-2 to TRBJ2-5, with D perhaps assigned TRBD1 or TRBD2 (6 bases each). Germline V gives CDR1 SGHAT, CDR2 FQNNGV. The V gene lost 2 bases and the J gene lost 5 bases, with 15 bases spanning the gap. This CDR3 has 15 amino acids. As DNA, the CDR3 is TGTGCCAGCAGCTTAACCCAAGGGGGGCGGGAGACCCAGTACTTC. Encoded protein: CASSLTQGGRETQYF.

The chain couples TRBV6-5 to TRBJ1-2; D is unclear. Germline-derived CDR1 and CDR2 are MNHEY and SVGAGI. This CDR3 contains 12 residues. The V and J ends lost 5 bases and 8 bases respectively, with 12 bases between them. CDR3 bases: TGTGCCAGCAGTCCCGGGCCGAGAGGCTACACCTTC. The encoded protein is CASSPGPRGYTF.

The gene calls are TRBV10-3 and TRBJ2-3; 11 bases are shared with TRBD2. Germline CDR1 and CDR2: ENHRY and SYGVKD. J lost 6 bases, V lost 4 bases, and 3 bases had no gene match. This CDR3 region has 14 residues. CDR3 nucleotides: TGTGCCATCAGTGGTAGCGGGGGGGCGGATACGCAGTATTTT. Its protein product is CAISGSGGADTQYF.

The V gene is TRBV7-9, the J gene TRBJ1-5, with 7 bases fitting TRBD1. The CDR3 is 16 residues long. Germline CDR1 is SEHNR and CDR2 is FQNEAQ (reference sequence). V shed 0 bases, J shed 1 base, and the junction held 3 bases outside the gene matches. This CDR3 is CASSLALQGSNQPQHF. The CDR3 DNA reads as TGTGCCAGCAGCTTAGCGTTACAGGGGAGCAATCAGCCCCAGCATTTT.

The J gene is TRBJ2-5, the V gene TRBV29-1; 13 bases line up with TRBD2. This CDR3 is 16 amino acids long. The V and J ends lost 6 bases and 3 bases, in that order; junction bases with no gene match: 10. CDR1 and CDR2 from the germline V gene are SQVTM and ANQGSEA. This CDR3 reads CSVSFWTSGGKETQYF. CDR3 nucleotide sequence: TGCAGCGTGAGCTTTTGGACTAGCGGGGGAAAAGAGACCCAGTACTTC.

V is TRBV29-1 and J is TRBJ2-3, with 7 positions matching TRBD2. The CDR3 totals 13 residues. V was clipped by 3 bases and J by 1 base; unmatched bases: 1. Germline lookup yields CDR1 SQVTM and CDR2 ANQGSEA. The CDR3 reads CSVEGGGTDTQYF. The DNA of the CDR3 is TGCAGCGTTGAGGGGGGGGGCACAGATACGCAGTATTTT.